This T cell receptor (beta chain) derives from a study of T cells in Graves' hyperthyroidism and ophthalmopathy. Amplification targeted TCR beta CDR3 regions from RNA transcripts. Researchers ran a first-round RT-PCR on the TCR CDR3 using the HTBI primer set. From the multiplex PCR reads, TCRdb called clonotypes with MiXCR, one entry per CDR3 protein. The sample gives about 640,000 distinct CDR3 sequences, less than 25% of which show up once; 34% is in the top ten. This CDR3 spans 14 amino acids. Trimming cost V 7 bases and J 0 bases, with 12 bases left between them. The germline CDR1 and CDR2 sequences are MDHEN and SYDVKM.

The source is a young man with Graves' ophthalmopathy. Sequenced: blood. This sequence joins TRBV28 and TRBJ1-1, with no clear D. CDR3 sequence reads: CASTLSGLNTEAFF. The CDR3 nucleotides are TGTGCCAGCACCCTGAGCGGTCTGAACACTGAAGCTTTCTTT. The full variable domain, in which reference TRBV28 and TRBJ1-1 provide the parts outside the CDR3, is DVKVTQSSRYLVKRTGEKVFLECVQDMDHENMFWYRQDPGLGLRLIYFSYDVKMKEKGDIPEGYSVSREKKERFSLILESASTNQTSMYLCASTLSGLNTEAFFGQGTRLTVV.